The 21 T cell receptor beta chains in this list originate from one sample, sequenced in a study of T cells after yellow fever vaccination. From the 5' RACE reads, TCRdb called clonotypes with MiXCR, one entry per CDR3 protein. The table includes about 130,000 distinct CDR3 sequences, 6.5% to 8% detected once. The sample here was CD4+ T cells sorted from PBMCs, taken more than 8 days after the first yellow fever vaccination. The source of these receptors is a man aged 18 to 29 who received the YFV17D yellow fever vaccine.

This clonotype was picked up many times. The chain combines TRBV20-1 with TRBJ2-2, with D possibly TRBD2 on 7 matching bases. CDR1 and CDR2 from the germline V gene are DFQATT and SNEGSKA (reference sequence). CDR3 length: 15 residues. Trimming pared 5 bases from V and 7 bases from J, leaving 20 bases between. The CDR3 DNA is TGCAGTGCTGTCCCCCGGGGGGCATTCGGCGGGGAGCTGTTTTTT. Its protein product is CSAVPRGAFGGELFF.

Regarding this clonotype: A read error may explain this, as a much larger clone is one base away. Since no conserved phenylalanine or tryptophan closes the CDR3, a read error is the likely cause. This chain links TRBV4-2 with TRBJ2-1; TRBD2 might be the D (5 bases). The ends were cut back, 6 bases at V and 4 bases at J, with 16 bases in the middle. CDR1 LGHNA and CDR2 YNFKEQ come from the germline V gene. This CDR3 is 15 amino acids long. CDR3 DNA: TGTGCCAGCAGACCTAAGGGTTTAGCGTACAATGAGCAGTTCTTG. Amino acid sequence: CASRPKGLAYNEQFL.

This sequence joins TRBV9 and TRBJ1-5; D is undetermined. This CDR3 is built from 15 residues. V was cut by 1 base and J by 5 bases, with 13 bases left in between. Per germline, CDR1 SGDLS and CDR2 YYNGEE. CDR3 in DNA: TGTGCCAGCAGCGTAACGGGAAGCGGCGATCAGCCCCAGCATTTT. Its translation: CASSVTGSGDQPQHF. Looking up the rest from reference TRBV9 and TRBJ1-5 gives the full variable domain: DSGVTQTPKHLITATGQRVTLRCSPRSGDLSVYWYQQSLDQGLQFLIQYYNGEERAKGNILERFSAQQFPDLHSELNLSSLELGDSALYFCASSVTGSGDQPQHFGDGTRLSIL.

This clonotype was found many times. This chain connects TRBV6-5 to TRBJ2-1; D uncertain. Germline CDR1 reads MNHEY; CDR2 reads SVGAGI. The CDR3 totals 11 residues. The V end lost 8 bases, the J end lost 12 bases, and 14 bases lay between the germline ends. CDR3 sequence (DNA): TGTGCCAGCGATAGAAATGGGGTGCAGTTCTTC. As protein: CASDRNGVQFF.

This clonotype was counted at least ten times. This chain links TRBV7-9 with TRBJ2-3, with 8 bases fitting TRBD2. V dropped 6 bases and J dropped 2; count of bases not matched to a gene: 13. CDR3 length: 17 residues. Germline-derived CDR1 and CDR2 are SEHNR and FQNEAQ (reference sequence). CDR3 sequence: CASSQSGGSGVTDTQYF. As DNA, the CDR3 is TGTGCCAGCAGTCAAAGTGGGGGTAGCGGGGTCACAGATACGCAGTATTTT.

The table lists this clonotype with many counts. This sequence joins TRBV6-6 and TRBJ1-5; D might be TRBD1 (6 bases). Trimming took off 8 bases at V and 4 bases at J, with 9 bases between the two ends. CDR3 length: 12 residues. In germline, CDR1 is MNHNY, CDR2 SVGAGI (reference sequence). The CDR3 DNA reads TGTGCCAGCTCAACAGGGAATCAGCCCCAGCATTTT. It translates to CASSTGNQPQHF.

This clonotype was found many times. The rearrangement joins TRBV7-8 to TRBJ2-1; D gene unclear. The CDR3 is 13 residues long. V gave up 1 base and J gave up 3 bases, with 4 bases separating them. Per germline, CDR1 SGHVS and CDR2 FQNEAQ. CDR3 region: CASSLEIYNEQFF. DNA for the CDR3: TGTGCCAGCAGCTTAGAAATCTACAATGAGCAGTTCTTC.

This clonotype was seen at least ten times. The chain carries TRBV12-3 or TRBV12-4 and TRBJ1-1, with D uncertain. The CDR3 totals 13 residues. V was shortened by 2 bases and J by 4 bases, with 8 bases between the two germline ends. CDR3 bases: TGTGCCAGCAGTTTAAGGGTGCTCACTGAAGCTTTCTTT. Translated: CASSLRVLTEAFF.

This clonotype was detected ten times or more. The chain links TRBV29-1 to TRBJ2-5; D may be TRBD2 (5 bases). V was clipped by 6 bases and J by 5 bases, with 10 bases between them. Germline V lookup: CDR1 SQVTM, CDR2 ANQGSEA. The CDR3 contains 11 residues. As DNA, the CDR3 is TGCAGCGTGTCCCGAGGGGAGACCCAGTACTTC. Its protein product is CSVSRGETQYF.

On this clonotype: Since a much larger clone is just one base distant, this may be a read error. V and J are TRBV24-1 and TRBJ2-5; 9 bases agree with TRBD2. Unmatched junction bases numbered 11, after V lost 11 bases and J lost 2 bases. The CDR3 is made up of 15 amino acids. Looked up from germline, CDR1 is KGHDR and CDR2 is SFDVKD. The chain's CDR3 is CAINSGGLNQETQYF. CDR3 coding DNA: TGTGCCATCAATAGCGGGGGCCTTAATCAAGAGACCCAGTACTTC.

This clonotype occurred many times. The chain combines TRBV11-2 with TRBJ2-2; the match to TRBD2 covers 14 bases. J gave up 6 bases and V 1 base, and 7 bases lay outside the gene matches. Germline CDR1 reads SGHAT; CDR2 reads FQNNGV. The CDR3 runs to 18 residues. The CDR3 sequence is CASSLVLTSGGVPGELFF. DNA of the CDR3: TGTGCCAGCAGCTTAGTTTTGACTAGCGGGGGGGTGCCCGGGGAGCTGTTTTTT.

This clonotype was recorded at least ten times. The V call is TRBV12-3 or TRBV12-4, the J call TRBJ1-6; 8 bases line up with TRBD1. After removal of 6 bases from V and 6 bases from J, the junction contained 4 bases not matched to a gene. The CDR3 is 14 amino acids. For the CDR3, the DNA is TGTGCCAGCAGAAAGACAGGGGCTAATTCACCCCTCCACTTT. Protein sequence: CASRKTGANSPLHF.

This clonotype was seen only a few times. V is TRBV20-1 and J is TRBJ2-7, with unresolved D. This CDR3 is 12 amino acids long. Germline V gene data show CDR1 as DFQATT and CDR2 as SNEGSKA (reference sequence). V was cut by 5 bases and J by 0 bases, with 8 bases left in between. CDR3: CSASRSSYEQYV. As DNA, the CDR3 is TGCAGTGCTTCGAGGAGCTCCTACGAGCAGTACGTC.

This clonotype was detected many times. V is TRBV27 and J is TRBJ1-6; D is unclear. Germline V gene sequence: CDR1 MNHEY, CDR2 SMNVEV (reference sequence). There are 16 residues in the CDR3. Trimming shortened V by 7 bases and J by 4 bases, and 17 bases separated the two germline ends. As DNA, the CDR3 is TGTGCCAGCACGTCCGGACTGAATTTTTATAATTCACCCCTCCACTTT. It codes for CASTSGLNFYNSPLHF.

This clonotype showed up many times. This sequence joins TRBV5-1 and TRBJ2-5; maybe TRBD1 (5 bases). With 4 bases removed from V and 4 bases from J, the gap between germline ends came to 17 bases. The CDR3 loop spans 15 amino acids. Germline loops: CDR1 SGHRS, CDR2 YFSETQ. CDR3 residues: CASSRGSQGGETQYF. Written as DNA, the CDR3 is TGCGCCAGCAGCAGGGGTTCTCAAGGCGGAGAGACCCAGTACTTC.

There are many counts of this clonotype. The rearrangement uses TRBV20-1 and TRBJ2-3, with 7 bases that match TRBD1. After removal of 1 base from V and 5 bases from J, the junction contained 6 bases not matched to a gene. The germline CDR1 and CDR2 sequences are DFQATT and SNEGSKA (reference sequence). The CDR3 is 14 residues long. The DNA of the CDR3 is TGCAGTGCTAGAGTCCAAACAGGGGAAGATACGCAGTATTTT. As protein: CSARVQTGEDTQYF.

This clonotype was seen ten or more times. The J gene is TRBJ2-4, the V gene TRBV7-8, with a possible D match to TRBD1 (6 bases). CDR3 length: 15 amino acids. V lost 0 bases and J lost 7, with 13 bases in between. Germline V lookup: CDR1 SGHVS, CDR2 FQNEAQ. The CDR3: CASSLAQGTSNIQYF. The CDR3 nucleotides are TGTGCCAGCAGCTTAGCGCAGGGGACGAGTAACATTCAGTACTTC.

This clonotype was seen ten or more times. J is TRBJ1-1 and V is TRBV29-1; tentative D call: TRBD1 (5 bases). Trimming cost V 7 bases and J 11 bases, with 14 bases left between them. Germline CDR1 reads SQVTM; CDR2 reads ANQGSEA. The CDR3 covers 10 residues. The CDR3 nucleotides read TGCAGCGGGGGAGAGGGGAACGCTTTCTTT. It yields the protein CSGGEGNAFF.

The chain joins TRBV7-2 to TRBJ2-3, with D uncertain. Deletions cut 2 bases from V and 0 bases from J, with 9 bases between. Germline V gives CDR1 SGHTA, CDR2 FQGNSA. The CDR3 sequence is 15 residues long. For the CDR3, the DNA is TGTGCCAGCAGCTTAACACCAACTAGCACAGATACGCAGTATTTT. This sequence encodes CASSLTPTSTDTQYF.

This clonotype was seen repeatedly, ten times or more. V gene TRBV11-2 combines with J gene TRBJ2-2; TRBD1 agrees at 8 bases. Germline V gene lookup returns CDR1 SGHAT and CDR2 FQNNGV. This CDR3 has 16 amino acids. With 5 bases clipped from V and 3 bases from J, the junction kept 8 bases outside the gene matches. The CDR3 region is CASSRWTGSDTGELFF. Here the CDR3 DNA reads TGTGCCAGCAGCCGATGGACAGGGTCGGACACCGGGGAGCTGTTTTTT.

V gene TRBV6-1 combines with J gene TRBJ1-2; TRBD1 might be the D (5 bases). The CDR3 contains 15 residues. In germline, CDR1 is MNHNS, CDR2 SASEGT. V dropped 5 bases and J dropped 0 bases, with 13 bases sitting between them. CDR3 in amino acids: CASSPGDLANYGYTF. DNA of the CDR3: TGTGCCAGCAGTCCCGGGGACCTAGCTAACTATGGCTACACCTTC.